One and the same sample provided the 26 T cell receptor beta chains below, sequenced in a study of T cells after yellow fever vaccination. TCRdb redid the calling of the 5' RACE reads with MiXCR, one entry per CDR3 protein. Of about 370,000 distinct CDR3 sequences in the sample, 11% are singletons; the top ten hold 15% to 20%. Here the sequenced sample was PBMCs, taken on the day of the first yellow fever vaccination. The receptors stem from a man younger than 35 who received the YFV17D yellow fever vaccine.

In this sample, this clonotype turned up many times. This chain joins TRBV10-3 and TRBJ1-2; maybe TRBD1 (6 bases). The CDR3 covers 14 residues. The V gene lost 6 bases and the J gene lost 4 bases, with 15 bases spanning the gap. The germline V gene encodes CDR1 ENHRY and CDR2 SYGVKD. CDR3 amino acids: CAIRNREHGYGYTF. Written as DNA, the CDR3 is TGTGCCATCAGAAACAGGGAGCACGGCTATGGCTACACCTTC.

This clonotype was observed a handful of times. The chain carries TRBV5-4 and TRBJ1-2; TRBD1 aligns across 9 bases. The CDR3 loop spans 13 amino acids. V gave up 4 bases and J gave up 6 bases; unmatched junction bases: 4. Germline CDR1 SGHNT, CDR2 YYREEE (reference sequence). DNA for the CDR3: TGTGCCAGCAGCACACAGGGGGCCGATGGCTACACCTTC. Protein: CASSTQGADGYTF.

The rearrangement joins TRBV7-2 to TRBJ2-1; D call uncertain. Looked up from germline, CDR1 is SGHTA and CDR2 is FQGNSA. The CDR3 contains 12 residues. Trimming cost V 5 bases and J 8 bases, with 10 bases left between them. This CDR3 is CASSGYGDEQFF. CDR3 nucleotide sequence: TGTGCCAGCAGCGGCTATGGCGATGAGCAGTTCTTC.

This clonotype was recorded a few times. The chain combines TRBV20-1 with TRBJ1-1; possibly TRBD1 for D (5 bases). Germline V gives CDR1 DFQATT, CDR2 SNEGSKA (reference sequence). This CDR3 region has 14 residues. The V end was cut by 0 bases, the J end by 6 bases, with 14 bases between. DNA of the CDR3: TGCAGTGCTAGAGATCGGCCCGGGGGGGCTGAAGCTTTCTTT. It translates to CSARDRPGGAEAFF.

The chain joins TRBV12-3 or TRBV12-4 to TRBJ2-5, with D possibly being TRBD1 or TRBD2 (5 bases each). The CDR3 consists of 12 residues. V lost 6 bases and J lost 9, with 14 bases in between. The CDR3 DNA reads TGTGCCAGCAGCCACCGGGACGGCTCCCAGTACTTC. Translation gives CASSHRDGSQYF.

This clonotype was recorded a few times. CDR3 sequence: CASSHTGRATEAFF. CDR3 coding DNA: TGCGCCAGCAGCCATACAGGGCGGGCCACTGAAGCTTTCTTT. The V call is TRBV4-3, the J call TRBJ1-1, with D maybe TRBD1 (6 bases). Germline V lookup: CDR1 LGHNA, CDR2 YSLEER. CDR3 length: 14 residues. V lost 3 bases and J lost 4, with 12 bases in between.

V gene TRBV20-1 combines with J gene TRBJ1-5, with 11 bases identical to TRBD1. The V and J ends lost 3 bases and 3 bases, in that order; junction bases with no gene match: 4. CDR1 is DFQATT and CDR2 is SNEGSKA in the germline V gene (reference sequence). This CDR3 has 15 amino acids. The CDR3 DNA reads as TGCAGTGCTAGTTGGGACAGGGGGAACAATCAGCCCCAGCATTTT. The encoded protein is CSASWDRGNNQPQHF.

The chain is built from TRBV7-8 and TRBJ2-1; possible D gene TRBD2, 5 bases. Germline lookup yields CDR1 SGHVS and CDR2 FQNEAQ. The CDR3 spans 16 residues. V lost 0 bases, J lost 0 bases, and 9 bases lay in between. The DNA of the CDR3 is TGTGCCAGCAGCTTAGCGCGGGTATTCTCCTACAATGAGCAGTTCTTC. It specifies CASSLARVFSYNEQFF.

This clonotype was seen repeatedly, ten times or more. The chain combines TRBV3-1 with TRBJ1-2, with D unclear. The CDR3 has 15 residues. In germline, CDR1 is LGHDT, CDR2 YNNKEL (reference sequence). V was shortened by 3 bases and J by 3 bases, with 14 bases between the two germline ends. The CDR3 is CASSHIDTLYYGYTF. As DNA, the CDR3 is TGTGCCAGCAGCCATATCGACACCTTATACTATGGCTACACCTTC.

This clonotype was seen a handful of times. The rearrangement links TRBV10-3 to TRBJ2-5; maybe TRBD2 (6 bases). The CDR3 is made up of 15 amino acids. The germline V and J ends were trimmed by 2 bases and 3 bases, with 13 bases remaining between them. The germline V gene has CDR1 ENHRY and CDR2 SYGVKD. The CDR3 region has the DNA TGTGCCATCAGTGAGGGAGAGGAGGGAAAAGAGACCCAGTACTTC. This translates into CAISEGEEGKETQYF.

The table lists this clonotype with a few counts. The V and J genes are TRBV20-1 and TRBJ1-2; D ambiguous. Between the trimmed V and J ends, which lost 4 bases and 6 bases, there was a span of 9 bases. Germline assignment: CDR1 DFQATT and CDR2 SNEGSKA (reference sequence). CDR3 length: 11 residues. The CDR3 here is CSAKGWNGYTF. As DNA, the CDR3 is TGCAGTGCTAAAGGGTGGAATGGCTACACCTTC.

The gene calls are TRBV12-3 or TRBV12-4 and TRBJ2-2; a possible D gene is TRBD1 (6 bases). The V and J ends lost 3 bases and 0 bases respectively, with 29 bases between them. CDR3 length: 22 amino acids. For the CDR3, the DNA is TGTGCCAGCAGTTTCCGGCGAGTAACCTGGGGACGGACAGTAGCGAACACCGGGGAGCTGTTTTTT. Translated, it gives CASSFRRVTWGRTVANTGELFF.

This clonotype was seen a few times. The V call is TRBV4-1, the J call TRBJ2-2; D ambiguous. The V and J ends lost 1 base and 0 bases respectively, with 6 bases between them. The CDR3 runs to 15 residues. Germline CDR1 and CDR2: MGHRA and YSYEKL. CDR3 in amino acids: CASSQVPTNTGELFF. The CDR3 DNA follows: TGCGCCAGCAGCCAAGTCCCAACGAACACCGGGGAGCTGTTTTTT.

This clonotype has more than one count but fewer than ten. This chain links TRBV6-2 or TRBV6-3 with TRBJ1-1, with D perhaps TRBD1 (5 bases). The CDR3 spans 14 residues. Trimming stripped 2 bases from V and 5 bases from J, with 12 bases between. Germline V gene data show CDR1 as MNHEY and CDR2 as SVGEGT. This CDR3 is CASSYQGRRTEAFF. For the CDR3, the DNA is TGTGCCAGCAGTTACCAGGGAAGGAGGACTGAAGCTTTCTTT.

The chain's CDR3 is CASSSEDSSNQPQHF. The CDR3 nucleotides are TGTGCCAGCAGTTCCGAAGACAGCTCCAATCAGCCCCAGCATTTT. V is TRBV12-3 or TRBV12-4 and J is TRBJ1-5; tentatively, D is TRBD1 (5 bases). The CDR3 is 15 residues long. V was cut by 4 bases and J by 3 bases, with 13 bases left in between.

This clonotype was detected only a few times. CDR3 region: CASSWGVEQYF. CDR3 nucleotide sequence: TGCGCCAGCAGCTGGGGGGTCGAGCAGTACTTC. The chain couples TRBV5-1 to TRBJ2-7, with D possibly being TRBD2 (6 bases). In germline, CDR1 is SGHRS, CDR2 YFSETQ. This CDR3 has 11 amino acids. V dropped 3 bases and J dropped 6 bases, with 7 bases sitting between them.

This sequence joins TRBV5-1 and TRBJ1-6; D is unclear. The germline gives CDR1 SGHRS, CDR2 YFSETQ. The CDR3 consists of 13 residues. Trimming removed 0 bases at V and 9 bases at J, with 7 bases between. CDR3 region: CASSLDGASPLHF. DNA of the CDR3: TGCGCCAGCAGCTTGGATGGTGCTTCACCCCTCCACTTT.

The chain combines TRBV5-4 with TRBJ2-5; D remains ambiguous. V gave up 4 bases and J gave up 2 bases, with 9 bases separating them. Per germline, CDR1 SGHNT and CDR2 YYREEE (reference sequence). The CDR3 contains 13 residues. CDR3 sequence (DNA): TGTGCCAGCAGCCCCAACAGACAAGAGACCCAGTACTTC. Encoded protein: CASSPNRQETQYF.

Notes on this clonotype: A read error may explain this, as a much larger clone is one base away. This likely comes from a read error, as the CDR3 has no conserved phenylalanine or tryptophan at its end. The V gene is TRBV5-5, the J gene TRBJ2-5, with D possibly being TRBD2 (5 bases). The CDR3 length is 14 residues. The germline CDR1 and CDR2 sequences are SGHKS and YYEKEE (reference sequence). The V and J ends lost 2 bases and 7 bases respectively, with 15 bases between them. The CDR3 region is CASSFRTPLGTQYY. The CDR3 bases are TGTGCCAGCAGCTTCAGGACTCCCCTGGGGACCCAGTACTAC.

This rearrangement joins TRBV30 to TRBJ1-5; D remains unclear. The V and J ends lost 2 bases and 1 base respectively, with 9 bases between them. Germline values: CDR1 GTSNPN, CDR2 SVGIG (reference sequence). The CDR3 totals 14 residues. This CDR3 reads CAWSRTVSNQPQHF. The CDR3 region has the DNA TGTGCCTGGAGTCGGACCGTAAGCAATCAGCCCCAGCATTTT.

This clonotype was seen only a few times. This chain uses TRBV29-1 with TRBJ1-3; D not resolved. The CDR3 has 12 residues. The germline CDR1 and CDR2 sequences are SQVTM and ANQGSEA. The V end was cut by 4 bases, the J end by 0 bases, with 4 bases between. The CDR3 region is CSVVSSGNTIYF. Written as DNA, the CDR3 is TGCAGCGTTGTCAGCTCTGGAAACACCATATATTTT.

The rearrangement links TRBV12-3 or TRBV12-4 to TRBJ1-3; a possible D gene is TRBD1 (6 bases). Trimming removed 6 bases from V and 7 bases from J, with 16 bases in between. This CDR3 is built from 14 residues. CDR3 in DNA: TGTGCCAGCAGACTTGGGGGGGGCTTGAACACCATATATTTT. Translating it yields CASRLGGGLNTIYF.

V usage is TRBV19 and J usage is TRBJ2-1, with TRBD2 identical over 10 bases. The CDR3 length is 15 residues. V trimming: 3 bases; J trimming: 10 bases; junction bases outside the gene matches: 9. Germline values: CDR1 LNHDA, CDR2 SQIVND (reference sequence). CDR3 in amino acids: CASSIVAGGTGEQFF. CDR3 nucleotide sequence: TGTGCCAGTAGTATCGTAGCGGGGGGAACAGGGGAGCAGTTCTTC.

There are many counts of this clonotype. The chain uses TRBV5-1 and TRBJ2-3, with D possibly matching TRBD1 (5 bases). Germline V CDR1 and CDR2: SGHRS, YFSETQ. V was pared by 4 bases and J by 0 bases, with 15 bases between. The CDR3 has 16 amino acids. CDR3 sequence: CASSTQMTVSTDTQYF. CDR3 coding DNA: TGCGCCAGCAGCACTCAGATGACAGTTAGCACAGATACGCAGTATTTT.

This rearrangement joins TRBV7-6 to TRBJ1-1; no firm D call. This CDR3 comprises 13 residues. The V end lost 5 bases, the J end lost 4 bases, and 11 bases lay between the germline ends. Germline lookup yields CDR1 SGHVS and CDR2 FNYEAQ. The chain's CDR3 is CASSPTVGTEAFF. The CDR3 coding sequence is TGTGCCAGCAGCCCCACGGTGGGCACTGAAGCTTTCTTT.

This clonotype showed up just a few times. The chain couples TRBV15 to TRBJ2-4; 7 bases are a match to TRBD1. The V gene's germline CDR1 is LNHNV and CDR2 YYDKDF (reference sequence). The V gene end was trimmed by 1 base and the J gene end by 6 bases; junction bases not matched to a gene: 3. There are 14 residues in the CDR3. CDR3 DNA: TGTGCCACCAGCAGAGTTGGGACAGTAAACATTCAGTACTTC. It codes for CATSRVGTVNIQYF.